What follows are 18 T cell receptor beta chains derived from one specimen sequenced in a study of blood T cell repertoires in COVID-19. The protocol was immunoSEQ multiplex PCR, while the TCRdb copy is restricted to in-frame clones and leaves out a portion. The table includes around 250,000 clones, 85% detected once. Sequencing used peripheral blood. These receptor sequences come from a middle-aged man with active or convalescent COVID-19.

This chain joins TRBV14 and TRBJ2-2; D not certain. CDR3 size: 13 residues. The germline CDR1 and CDR2 sequences are SGHDN and FVKESK. Between the trimmed V and J ends, which lost 0 bases and 6 bases, there was a span of 5 bases. The CDR3 reads CASSQDVAGELFF. CDR3 in DNA: TGTGCCAGCAGCCAAGACGTCGCCGGGGAGCTGTTTTTT.

This clone was counted between two and nine times. V and J are TRBV7-8 and TRBJ1-5; TRBD1 matches at 8 bases. Germline CDR1 reads SGHVS; CDR2 reads FQNEAQ. The CDR3 length is 14 residues. The ends lost 5 bases at V and 7 bases at J; junction bases unmatched: 7. CDR3 region: CASSPGQEDQPQHF. The CDR3 nucleotides read TGTGCCAGCAGCCCGGGACAGGAAGACCAGCCCCAGCATTTT.

V usage is TRBV3-1 (or the pseudogene TRBV3-2) and J usage is TRBJ2-3; a possible D gene is TRBD2 (6 bases). V gave up 3 bases and J gave up 7 bases, with 17 bases separating them. The CDR3 totals 15 residues. CDR1 and CDR2 (germline): LGHDT, YNNKEL (reference sequence). CDR3 in amino acids: CASSQTGLTANTQYF. Here the CDR3 DNA reads TGTGCCAGCAGCCAGACGGGACTCACGGCAAATACGCAGTATTTT.

The chain has TRBV7-9 and TRBJ2-6; the match to TRBD1 covers 7 bases. Losses at the gene ends were 5 bases for V and 4 bases for J; bases not matched to a gene: 8. The CDR3 is made up of 16 amino acids. Germline CDR1 is SEHNR and CDR2 is FQNEAQ (reference sequence). In DNA form, the CDR3 reads TGTGCCAGCAGCCAGGACAGGATCGACGGGGCCAACGTCCTGACTTTC. Translating gives CASSQDRIDGANVLTF.

The chain uses TRBV28 and TRBJ2-5; the D gene is possibly TRBD1 (5 bases). This CDR3 is 16 amino acids long. V lost 5 bases to trimming and J lost 3 bases, with 19 bases between them. From germline, CDR1 is MDHEN and CDR2 SYDVKM. The CDR3 DNA is TGTGCCAGCAGTACCTCGGGTTTGGCAGGGAAAGAGACCCAGTACTTC. It translates to CASSTSGLAGKETQYF.

The chain recombines TRBV6-4 with TRBJ2-7; 10 positions agree with TRBD2. In germline, CDR1 is MRHNA, CDR2 SNTAGT. There are 20 residues in the CDR3. With V trimmed by 0 bases and J by 3 bases, 17 bases remained unmatched. CDR3 DNA sequence: TGTGCCAGCAGTGACTCGATTTGGGCTAGCGGGAGCGGGCCCTTCTACGAGCAGTACTTC. It specifies CASSDSIWASGSGPFYEQYF.

The chain has TRBV19 and TRBJ2-1, with D possibly being TRBD2 (5 bases). Germline loops: CDR1 LNHDA, CDR2 SQIVND (reference sequence). This CDR3 is 15 amino acids long. V lost 8 bases and J lost 9, with 23 bases in between. The CDR3 nucleotides are TGTGCCAGTCGGACCTCTAGTGGGAGTGTCCGTGAGCAGTTCTTC. This sequence encodes CASRTSSGSVREQFF. The variable domain in full, completed from reference TRBV19 and TRBJ2-1, reads DGGITQSPKYLFRKEGQNVTLSCEQNLNHDAMYWYRQDPGQGLRLIYYSQIVNDFQKGDIAEGYSVSREKKESFPLTVTSAQKNPTAFYLCASRTSSGSVREQFFGPGTRLTVL.

V gene TRBV2 combines with J gene TRBJ2-3; 16 nucleotides match TRBD2. The germline V gene has CDR1 SNHLY and CDR2 FYNNEI. Losses at the gene ends were 5 bases for V and 2 bases for J; bases not matched to a gene: 4. The CDR3 consists of 17 residues. The CDR3 DNA follows: TGTGCCAGCAGTCCTGGGACTAGCGGGAGGGTCACAGATACGCAGTATTTT. This translates into CASSPGTSGRVTDTQYF.

The V and J genes are TRBV29-1 and TRBJ2-1, with a tentative D call TRBD2 (6 bases). CDR3 length: 13 amino acids. Germline CDR1 and CDR2: SQVTM and ANQGSEA. With 3 bases removed from V and 9 bases from J, the gap between germline ends came to 15 bases. The DNA for the CDR3 is TGCAGCGTTGATCGGAGGGGATTGCGTGAGCAGTTCTTC. Translated: CSVDRRGLREQFF.

This clone has just one count. This sequence joins TRBV3-1 (or the pseudogene TRBV3-2) and TRBJ2-3; 10 bases fit TRBD1. The CDR3 loop spans 18 amino acids. Trimming took 5 bases from V and 2 from J; bases not matched to a gene: 13. Looked up from germline, CDR1 is LGHDT and CDR2 is YNNKEL (reference sequence). In DNA form, the CDR3 reads TGTGCCAGCAGCATCACCCGGGACAGGGGTACCCACACAGATACGCAGTATTTT. Amino acids: CASSITRDRGTHTDTQYF.

The V gene is TRBV29-1, the J gene TRBJ2-5, with D tentatively TRBD1 (5 bases). Germline CDR1 SQVTM, CDR2 ANQGSEA. The germline V and J ends were trimmed by 7 bases and 3 bases, with 18 bases remaining between them. The CDR3 is 14 residues long. For the CDR3, the DNA is TGCAGCGCGAGACAGAGAAAGACTGAAGAGACCCAGTACTTC. Translated: CSARQRKTEETQYF.

The chain joins TRBV6-6 to TRBJ1-2; TRBD1 matches 7 bases. After removal of 5 bases from V and 8 bases from J, the junction contained 8 bases not matched to a gene. Germline V gene lookup returns CDR1 MNHNY and CDR2 SVGAGI (reference sequence). The length of the CDR3 is 13 residues. This CDR3 reads CASSQTGTGGYTF. Here the CDR3 DNA reads TGTGCCAGCAGTCAGACAGGGACGGGAGGCTACACCTTC.

This clone was counted only a few times. The chain joins TRBV3-1 (or the pseudogene TRBV3-2) to TRBJ2-1; unclear D gene. Germline V gene data show CDR1 as LGHDT and CDR2 as YNNKEL (reference sequence). The V and J ends lost 1 base and 12 bases respectively, with 13 bases between them. The CDR3 spans 13 residues. This chain's CDR3 is CASSQGVGSGQFF. The CDR3, as DNA: TGTGCCAGCAGCCAAGGGGTCGGGTCGGGGCAGTTCTTC.

J is TRBJ2-7 and V is TRBV7-9, with D uncertain. CDR1 and CDR2 (germline): SEHNR, FQNEAQ (reference sequence). CDR3 length: 11 residues. Deletions cut 5 bases from V and 5 bases from J, with 7 bases between. This CDR3 reads CASSLLDEQYF. DNA for the CDR3: TGTGCCAGCAGCCTACTGGACGAGCAGTACTTC.

The V gene is TRBV5-1, the J gene TRBJ2-7; 8 bases map to TRBD1. Germline CDR1 and CDR2: SGHRS and YFSETQ. The CDR3 is 15 residues long. Trimming cost V 0 bases and J 7 bases; bases outside gene matches: 9. This CDR3 is CASSLGGTGSREQYF. CDR3 DNA sequence: TGCGCCAGCAGCTTGGGAGGGACAGGCTCTAGAGAGCAGTACTTC.

This clone came up once. This sequence joins TRBV27 and TRBJ2-6, with 11 bases aligning to TRBD1. Germline CDR1 MNHEY, CDR2 SMNVEV (reference sequence). The CDR3 totals 19 residues. With 5 bases clipped from V and 2 bases from J, the junction kept 11 bases outside the gene matches. The CDR3 nucleotides are TGTGCCAGCAGTCCGAACCTGGGACAGGGGGACGCTGGGGCCAACGTCCTGACTTTC. Its protein product is CASSPNLGQGDAGANVLTF.

This chain joins TRBV7-2 and TRBJ1-1; the D is unclear. This CDR3 has 15 residues. Trimming took 0 bases from V and 4 from J, leaving 12 bases between them. The V gene's germline CDR1 is SGHTA and CDR2 FQGNSA. The CDR3 spells CASSLAGSLGTEAFF. The CDR3 DNA is TGTGCCAGCAGCTTAGCCGGGTCCTTGGGCACTGAAGCTTTCTTT.

CDR3 sequence reads: CASSIFGTGLINYGYTF. DNA for the CDR3: TGTGCCAGTAGTATCTTCGGCACAGGACTAATTAACTATGGCTACACCTTC. The J gene is TRBJ1-2, the V gene TRBV19; weak D call: TRBD1 (5 bases). V lost 3 bases and J 1 base, leaving 18 bases between the germline ends. The CDR3 loop spans 17 amino acids. CDR1 is LNHDA, CDR2 SQIVND, per germline (reference sequence).